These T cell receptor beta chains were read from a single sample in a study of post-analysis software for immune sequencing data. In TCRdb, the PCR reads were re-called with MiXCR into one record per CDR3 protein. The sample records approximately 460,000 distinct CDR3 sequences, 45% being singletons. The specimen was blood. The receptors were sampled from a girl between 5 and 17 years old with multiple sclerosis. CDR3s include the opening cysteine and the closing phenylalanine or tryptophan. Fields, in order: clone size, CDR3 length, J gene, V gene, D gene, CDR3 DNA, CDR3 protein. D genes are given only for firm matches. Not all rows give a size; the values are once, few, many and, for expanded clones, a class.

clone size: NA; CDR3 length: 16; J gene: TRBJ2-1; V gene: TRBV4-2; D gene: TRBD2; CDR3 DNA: TGTGCCAGCAGCCGAAGGACTAGCGGGACCTACAATGAGCAGTTCTTC; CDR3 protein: CASSRRTSGTYNEQFF
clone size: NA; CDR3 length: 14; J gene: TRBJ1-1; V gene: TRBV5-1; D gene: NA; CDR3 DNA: TGCGCCAGCACCGGAACAACCCAAAACACTGAAGCTTTCTTT; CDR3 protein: CASTGTTQNTEAFF
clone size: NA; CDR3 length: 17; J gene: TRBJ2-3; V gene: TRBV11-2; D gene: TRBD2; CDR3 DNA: TGTGCCAGCAGCTTTGGACTAGCGGGAGGGAGCACAGATACGCAGTATTTT; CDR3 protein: CASSFGLAGGSTDTQYF
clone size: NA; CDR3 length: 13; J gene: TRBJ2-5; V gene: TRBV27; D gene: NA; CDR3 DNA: TGTGCCAGCAGTACACCTGCCCAAGAGACCCAGTACTTC; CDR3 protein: CASSTPAQETQYF
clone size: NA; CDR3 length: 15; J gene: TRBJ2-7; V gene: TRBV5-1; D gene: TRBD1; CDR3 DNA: TGCGCCAGCAGCAACGGACAGGGAAGCTCCTACGAGCAGTACTTC; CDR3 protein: CASSNGQGSSYEQYF
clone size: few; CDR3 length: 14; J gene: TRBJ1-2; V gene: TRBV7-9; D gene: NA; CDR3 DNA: TGTGCCAGCAGCTTAGCACAGGAGAACTATGGCTACACCTTC; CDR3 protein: CASSLAQENYGYTF
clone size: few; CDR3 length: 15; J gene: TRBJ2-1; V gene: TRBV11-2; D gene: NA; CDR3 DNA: TGTGCCAGCAGCTTGGGGTCCGGTTTTGACAATGAGCAGTTCTTC; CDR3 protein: CASSLGSGFDNEQFF
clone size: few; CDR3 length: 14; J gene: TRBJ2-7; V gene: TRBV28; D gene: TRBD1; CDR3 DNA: TGTGCCAGCAGTTCCGGACAGGGATCAAACGAGCAGTACTTC; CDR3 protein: CASSSGQGSNEQYF
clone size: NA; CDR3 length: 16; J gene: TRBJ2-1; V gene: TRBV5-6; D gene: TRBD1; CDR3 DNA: TGTGCCAGCTATTTCGACCGGACAGGGGGTCCCAATGAGCAGTTCTTC; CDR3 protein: CASYFDRTGGPNEQFF
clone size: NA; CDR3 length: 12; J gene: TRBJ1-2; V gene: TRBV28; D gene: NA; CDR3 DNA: TGTGCCAGCAGCCCTCGTGTTCGGGGCTACACCTTC; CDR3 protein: CASSPRVRGYTF
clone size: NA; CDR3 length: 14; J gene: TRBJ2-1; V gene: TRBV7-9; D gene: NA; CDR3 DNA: TGTGCCAGCAGCTCCCCGGGACAAGTGAATGAGCAGTTCTTC; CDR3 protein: CASSSPGQVNEQFF
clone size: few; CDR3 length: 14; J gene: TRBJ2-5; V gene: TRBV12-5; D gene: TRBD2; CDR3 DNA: TGTGCTAGTGGTCGGGGGGGGTACCAAGAGACCCAGTACTTC; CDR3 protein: CASGRGGYQETQYF
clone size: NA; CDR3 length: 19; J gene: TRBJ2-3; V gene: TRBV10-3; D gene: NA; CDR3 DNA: TGTGCCATCAGTGTTAAAGGGAGATTGTGGCGGGTCTCCACAGATACGCAGTATTTT; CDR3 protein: CAISVKGRLWRVSTDTQYF
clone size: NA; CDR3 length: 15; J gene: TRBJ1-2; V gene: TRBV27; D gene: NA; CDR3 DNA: TGTGCCAGCAGTCCCTTGGGGAGCCGCGGTAATGGCTACACCTTC; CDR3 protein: CASSPLGSRGNGYTF
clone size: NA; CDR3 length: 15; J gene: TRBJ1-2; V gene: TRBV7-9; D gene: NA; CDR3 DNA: TGTGCCAGCAGCCCCGGGCCTAACAAGGGGGGAGGCTACACCTTC; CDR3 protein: CASSPGPNKGGGYTF
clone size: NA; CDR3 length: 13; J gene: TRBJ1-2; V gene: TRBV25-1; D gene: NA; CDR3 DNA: TGTGCCAGCAGTGAAGGGGCAGGGCATGGCTACACCTTC; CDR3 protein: CASSEGAGHGYTF
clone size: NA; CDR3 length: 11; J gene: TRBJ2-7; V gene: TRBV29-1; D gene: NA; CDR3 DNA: TGCAGCGTTATTACCAGCTACGAGCAGTACTTC; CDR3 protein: CSVITSYEQYF
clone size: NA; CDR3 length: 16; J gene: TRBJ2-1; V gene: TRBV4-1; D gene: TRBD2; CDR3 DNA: TGCGCCAGCAGCCAAGGGGGTAGCGGGCAGCCCAATGAGCAGTTCTTC; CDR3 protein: CASSQGGSGQPNEQFF
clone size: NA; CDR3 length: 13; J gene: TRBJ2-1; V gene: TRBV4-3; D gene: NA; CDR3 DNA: TGCGCCAGCAGCCAAGACGGGGGCAATGAGCAGTTCTTC; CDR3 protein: CASSQDGGNEQFF
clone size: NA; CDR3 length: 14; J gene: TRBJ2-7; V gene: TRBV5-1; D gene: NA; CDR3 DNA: TGCGCCAGCAGCTTGGGCGGGGAATCCTACGAGCAGTACTTC; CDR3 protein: CASSLGGESYEQYF
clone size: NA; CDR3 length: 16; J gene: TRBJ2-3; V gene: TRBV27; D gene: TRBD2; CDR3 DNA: TGTGCCAGCAGTTTCGGAGGGAGGGCCGGGACAGATACGCAGTATTTT; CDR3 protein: CASSFGGRAGTDTQYF
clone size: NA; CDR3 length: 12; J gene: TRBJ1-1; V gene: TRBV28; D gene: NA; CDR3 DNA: TGTGCCAGCAGTTTTAGGCCGGACGAAGCTTTCTTT; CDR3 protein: CASSFRPDEAFF
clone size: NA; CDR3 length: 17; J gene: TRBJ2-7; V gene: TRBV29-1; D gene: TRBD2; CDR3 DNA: TGCAGCGTGAGGAGCGGGGGACTAGCGGGAGGCCACTACGAGCAGTACTTC; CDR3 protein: CSVRSGGLAGGHYEQYF
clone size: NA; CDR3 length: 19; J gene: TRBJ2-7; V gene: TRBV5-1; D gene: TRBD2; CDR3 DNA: TGCGCCAGCAGCTTTTGGACTAGCGGGGGGGCCACAGGGATCTACGAGCAGTACTTC; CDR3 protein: CASSFWTSGGATGIYEQYF
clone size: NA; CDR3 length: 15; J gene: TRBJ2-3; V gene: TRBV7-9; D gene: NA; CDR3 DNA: TGTGCCAGCAGCTTAGCAGGCAGGGGGGCAGATACGCAGTATTTT; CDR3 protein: CASSLAGRGADTQYF
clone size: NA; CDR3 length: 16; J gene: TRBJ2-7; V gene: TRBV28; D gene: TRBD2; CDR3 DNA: TGTGCCAGCAGTCCGCCCTTTCTGGCGGGAGGAAGGGAGCAGTACTTC; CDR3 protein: CASSPPFLAGGREQYF
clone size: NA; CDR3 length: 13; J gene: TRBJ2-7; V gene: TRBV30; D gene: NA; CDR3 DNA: TGTGCCTGGAGTGTAGGGGGTACGTACGAGCAGTACTTC; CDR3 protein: CAWSVGGTYEQYF
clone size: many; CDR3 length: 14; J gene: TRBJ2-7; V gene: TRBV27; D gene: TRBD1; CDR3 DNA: TGTGCCAGCAATACCCCGGGACAGGGCTACGAGCAGTACTTC; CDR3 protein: CASNTPGQGYEQYF
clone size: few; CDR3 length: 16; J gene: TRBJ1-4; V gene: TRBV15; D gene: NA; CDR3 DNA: TGTGCCACCAGCAGAGACCTGCAGGGGAAAGGTGAAAAACTGTTTTTT; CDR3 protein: CATSRDLQGKGEKLFF
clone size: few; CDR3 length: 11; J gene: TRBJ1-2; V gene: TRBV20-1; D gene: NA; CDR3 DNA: TGCAGTGCTAGAGACGCCTATGGTTACACCTTC; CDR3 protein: CSARDAYGYTF
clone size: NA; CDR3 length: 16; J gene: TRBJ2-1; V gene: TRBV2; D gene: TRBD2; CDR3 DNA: TGTGCCAGCAGTCCAAAGGGGCGGGAGGGCCACAATGAGCAGTTCTTC; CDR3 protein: CASSPKGREGHNEQFF
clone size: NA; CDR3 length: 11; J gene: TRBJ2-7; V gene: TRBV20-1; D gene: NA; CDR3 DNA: TGCAGTGCTAGAGCCATAAACGAGCAGTACTTC; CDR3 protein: CSARAINEQYF
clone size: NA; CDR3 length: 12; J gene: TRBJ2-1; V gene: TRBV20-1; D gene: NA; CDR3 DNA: TGCAGTGCTAGTAAGGGGCCCAATGAGCAGTTCTTC; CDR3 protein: CSASKGPNEQFF
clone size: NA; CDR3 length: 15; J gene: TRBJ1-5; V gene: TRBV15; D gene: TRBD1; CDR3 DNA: TGTGCCACCAGCCCCAGACAGGGTAAAAATCAGCCCCAGCATTTT; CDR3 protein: CATSPRQGKNQPQHF
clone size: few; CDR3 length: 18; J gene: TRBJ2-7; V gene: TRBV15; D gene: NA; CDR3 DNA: TGTGCCACCAGCAGAGACGCCCTTCAATTAACAGGGAGGAACGAGCAGTACTTC; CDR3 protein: CATSRDALQLTGRNEQYF
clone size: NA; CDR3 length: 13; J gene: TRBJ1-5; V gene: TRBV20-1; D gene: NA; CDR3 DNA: TGCAGTGCTAATCGAGAGGTGGGCCAGCCCCAGCATTTT; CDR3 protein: CSANREVGQPQHF